The sequence of this TCR beta chain was determined in a study of PD-L1 blockade in urothelial cancer. As for the study in general: The study started patients on atezolizumab in the mid-2010s, giving 1,200 mg intravenously every 3 weeks. Blood gave a median 141,255 T cells.

The CDR3 loop spans 13 amino acids. Germline loops: CDR1 MNHEY, CDR2 SMNVEV (reference sequence). Trimming stripped 6 bases from V and 5 bases from J, with 13 bases between. The repertoire was sequenced with immunoSEQ multiplex PCR; TCRdb's copy has only in-frame clones and lacks some. Among some 25,000 clones, more than 70% were seen once, and the ten largest hold about 8.9%. Urothelial carcinoma in patients was locally advanced or metastatic. The sequence derives from a man in his 70s with urothelial cancer. This rearrangement joins TRBV27 to TRBJ1-2; TRBD1 is a possible D gene (5 bases). Sequencing used PBMCs, obtained around atezolizumab (anti-PD-L1) treatment. The CDR3 DNA follows: TGTGCCAGCAGCCGGGCAGGGACTTATGGCTACACCTTC. It specifies CASSRAGTYGYTF.